This T cell receptor beta chain stems from a study of regulatory T cells in long-lasting Graves disease. Study results and caveats: Sample size, which was small, may have reduced accuracy.

This clonotype was observed many times. Antigen: not known. Sample time point: newly diagnosed GD, antithyroid drugs for less than 3 months. PBMC-extracted RNA yielded the TCR library. Arm-PCR of CDR3 regions and iRepertoire HTBI primers were used to build TCR beta libraries. TCRdb used MiXCR to reprocess the multiplex PCR reads, holding one entry per CDR3 protein. The sample holds 350,000 to 500,000 distinct CDR3 sequences, 12% to 15% seen once. This CDR3 spans 15 amino acids. After removal of 6 bases from V and 4 bases from J, the junction contained 5 bases not matched to a gene. Germline V CDR1 and CDR2: MNHNS, SASEGT. The data also belong to a second study, concerning T cells in Graves' hyperthyroidism and ophthalmopathy. From that study: HTBI primers were employed in a first-round RT-PCR of the TCR CDR3.

This material consisted of peripheral blood mononuclear cells (PBMCs), taken at new diagnosis, from a patient treated with antithyroid drugs. The rearrangement joins TRBV6-1 to TRBJ2-5; TRBD2 aligns across 13 bases. The receptor's source is a woman between 45 and 60 years old with Graves disease. The DNA of the CDR3 is TGTGCCAGCAGCGGACTAGCGGGAGCGATAGAGACCCAGTACTTC. Its protein is CASSGLAGAIETQYF.